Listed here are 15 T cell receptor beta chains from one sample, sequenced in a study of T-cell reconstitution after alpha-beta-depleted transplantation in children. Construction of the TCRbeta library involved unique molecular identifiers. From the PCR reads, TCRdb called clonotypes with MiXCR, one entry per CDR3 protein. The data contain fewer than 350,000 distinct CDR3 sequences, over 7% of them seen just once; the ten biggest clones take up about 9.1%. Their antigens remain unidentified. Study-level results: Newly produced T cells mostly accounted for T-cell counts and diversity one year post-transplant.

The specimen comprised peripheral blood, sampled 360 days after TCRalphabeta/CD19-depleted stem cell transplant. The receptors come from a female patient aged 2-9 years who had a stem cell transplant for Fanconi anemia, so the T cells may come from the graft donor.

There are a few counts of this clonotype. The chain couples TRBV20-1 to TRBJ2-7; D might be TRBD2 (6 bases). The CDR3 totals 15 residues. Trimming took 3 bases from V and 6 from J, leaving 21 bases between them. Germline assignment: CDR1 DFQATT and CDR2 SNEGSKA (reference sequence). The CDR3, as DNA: TGCAGTGCTAGGCGGGATGGGAAGTATATGGCCGAGCAGTACTTC. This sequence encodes CSARRDGKYMAEQYF.

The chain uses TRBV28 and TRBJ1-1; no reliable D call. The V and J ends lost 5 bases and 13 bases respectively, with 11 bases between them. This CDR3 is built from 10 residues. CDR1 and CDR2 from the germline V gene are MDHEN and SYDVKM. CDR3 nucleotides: TGTGCCAGCAGTCATGGAGTTGATTTCTTT. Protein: CASSHGVDFF. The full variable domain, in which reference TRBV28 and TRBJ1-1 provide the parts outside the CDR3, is DVKVTQSSRYLVKRTGEKVFLECVQDMDHENMFWYRQDPGLGLRLIYFSYDVKMKEKGDIPEGYSVSREKKERFSLILESASTNQTSMYLCASSHGVDFFGQGTRLTVV.

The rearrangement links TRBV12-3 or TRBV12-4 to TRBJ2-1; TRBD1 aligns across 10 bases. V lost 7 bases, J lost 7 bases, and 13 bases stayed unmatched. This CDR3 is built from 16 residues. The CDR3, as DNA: TGTGCCAGCACCGCCGGATGGGACAGGGGAAGTAATGAGCAGTTCTTC. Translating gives CASTAGWDRGSNEQFF.

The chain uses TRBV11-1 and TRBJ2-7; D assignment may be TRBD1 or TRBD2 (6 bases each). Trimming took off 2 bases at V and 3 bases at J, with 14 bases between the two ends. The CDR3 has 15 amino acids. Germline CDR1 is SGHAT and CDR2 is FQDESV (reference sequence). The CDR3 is CASSLTGGLGYEQYV. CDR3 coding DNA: TGTGCCAGCAGCTTAACCGGGGGCTTGGGCTACGAGCAGTACGTC.

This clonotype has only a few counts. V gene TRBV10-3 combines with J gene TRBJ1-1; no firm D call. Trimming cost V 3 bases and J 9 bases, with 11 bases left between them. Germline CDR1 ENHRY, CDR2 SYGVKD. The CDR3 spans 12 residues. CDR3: CAISDVGEKAFF. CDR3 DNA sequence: TGTGCCATCAGTGATGTTGGGGAGAAAGCTTTCTTT.

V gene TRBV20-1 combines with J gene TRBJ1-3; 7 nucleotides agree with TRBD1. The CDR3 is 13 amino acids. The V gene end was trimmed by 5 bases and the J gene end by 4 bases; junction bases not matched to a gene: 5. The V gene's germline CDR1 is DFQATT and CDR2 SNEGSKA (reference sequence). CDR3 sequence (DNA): TGCAGTGCTGATACAGGGGCAGGAAACACCATATATTTT. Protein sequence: CSADTGAGNTIYF.

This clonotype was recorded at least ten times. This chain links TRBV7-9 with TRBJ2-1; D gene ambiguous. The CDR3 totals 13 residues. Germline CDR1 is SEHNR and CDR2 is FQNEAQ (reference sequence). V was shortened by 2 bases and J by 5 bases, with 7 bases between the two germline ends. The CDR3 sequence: CASSLWTDNEQFF. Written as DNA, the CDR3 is TGTGCCAGCAGCTTATGGACGGACAATGAGCAGTTCTTC.

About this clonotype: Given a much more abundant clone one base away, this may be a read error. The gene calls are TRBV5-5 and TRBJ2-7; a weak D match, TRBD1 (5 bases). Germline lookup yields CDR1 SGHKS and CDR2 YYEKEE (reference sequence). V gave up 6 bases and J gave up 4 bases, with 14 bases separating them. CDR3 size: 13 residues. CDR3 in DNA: TGTGCCAGCATCCAGAGGCCAGGGTACGAGCAGTACTTC. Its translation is CASIQRPGYEQYF.

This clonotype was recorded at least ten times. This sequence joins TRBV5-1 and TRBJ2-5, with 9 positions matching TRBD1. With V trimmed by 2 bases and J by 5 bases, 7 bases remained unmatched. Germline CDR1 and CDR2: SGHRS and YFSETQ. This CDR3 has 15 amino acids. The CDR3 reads CASSLTGGAPETQYF. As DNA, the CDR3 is TGCGCCAGCAGCTTAACAGGGGGCGCCCCGGAGACCCAGTACTTC. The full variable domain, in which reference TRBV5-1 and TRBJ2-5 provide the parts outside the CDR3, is KAGVTQTPRYLIKTRGQQVTLSCSPISGHRSVSWYQQTPGQGLQFLFEYFSETQRNKGNFPGRFSGRQFSNSRSEMNVSTLELGDSALYLCASSLTGGAPETQYFGPGTRLLVL.

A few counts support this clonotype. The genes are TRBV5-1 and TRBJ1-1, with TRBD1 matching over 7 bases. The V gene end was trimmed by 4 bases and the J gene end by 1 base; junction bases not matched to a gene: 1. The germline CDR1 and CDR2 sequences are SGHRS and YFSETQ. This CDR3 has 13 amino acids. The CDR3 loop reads CASSTGENTEAFF. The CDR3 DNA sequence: TGCGCCAGCAGCACAGGGGAGAACACTGAAGCTTTCTTT.

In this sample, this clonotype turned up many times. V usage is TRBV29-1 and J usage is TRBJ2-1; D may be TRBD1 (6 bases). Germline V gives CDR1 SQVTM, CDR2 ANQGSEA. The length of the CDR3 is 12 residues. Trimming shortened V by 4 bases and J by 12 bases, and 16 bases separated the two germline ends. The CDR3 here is CSVVVTRGGQFF. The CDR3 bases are TGCAGCGTTGTTGTGACCAGGGGCGGGCAGTTCTTC.

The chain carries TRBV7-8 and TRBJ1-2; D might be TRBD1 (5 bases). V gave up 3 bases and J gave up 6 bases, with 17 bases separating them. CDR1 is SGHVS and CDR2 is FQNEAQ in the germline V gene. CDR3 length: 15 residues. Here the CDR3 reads CASSFLSRAGDGYTF. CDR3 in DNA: TGTGCCAGCAGCTTTTTATCCCGAGCGGGGGATGGCTACACCTTC. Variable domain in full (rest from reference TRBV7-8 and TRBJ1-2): GAGVSQSPRYKVAKRGQDVALRCDPISGHVSLFWYQQALGQGPEFLTYFQNEAQLDKSGLPSDRFFAERPEGSVSTLKIQRTQQEDSAVYLCASSFLSRAGDGYTFGSGTRLTVV.

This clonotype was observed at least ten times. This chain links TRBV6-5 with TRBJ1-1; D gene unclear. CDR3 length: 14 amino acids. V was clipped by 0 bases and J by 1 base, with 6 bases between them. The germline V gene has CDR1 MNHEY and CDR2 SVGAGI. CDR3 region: CASSYSIPNTEAFF. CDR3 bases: TGTGCCAGCAGTTACTCGATTCCGAACACTGAAGCTTTCTTT.

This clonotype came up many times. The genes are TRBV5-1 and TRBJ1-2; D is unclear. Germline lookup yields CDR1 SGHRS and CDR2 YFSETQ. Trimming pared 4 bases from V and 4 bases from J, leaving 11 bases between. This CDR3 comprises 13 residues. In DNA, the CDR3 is TGCGCCAGCAGCGGGAAGATGGGCTATGGCTACACCTTC. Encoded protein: CASSGKMGYGYTF.

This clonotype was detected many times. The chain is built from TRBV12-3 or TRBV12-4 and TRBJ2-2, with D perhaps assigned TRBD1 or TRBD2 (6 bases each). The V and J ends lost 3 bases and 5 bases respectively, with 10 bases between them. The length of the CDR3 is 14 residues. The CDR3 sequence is CASSFQGRTGELFF. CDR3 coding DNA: TGTGCCAGCAGTTTTCAGGGGAGGACCGGGGAGCTGTTTTTT.